This entry concerns a single TCR beta chain. The antigen this receptor binds is unknown. No much larger clone exists at a distance of one base, and base qualities are not known. The CDR3 runs 18 residues from the cysteine to the phenylalanine. The DNA shown is the 54-base CDR3, in frame from base 1. The germline V end is reduced by 1 base and the J end by 4 bases; junction bases left unmatched: 15. The germline V gene encodes CDR1 MDHEN and CDR2 SYDVKM. The sample is drawn from a study of T cells in localized non-small cell lung cancer (dated by TCRdb to 2018 to 2020). Context from the whole study: T cell repertoires of 236 early-stage NSCLC patients were analyzed, with tumors being compared against uninvolved tumor-adjacent lungs. All 236 NSCLC patients in the cohort were treatment-naive and had localized lung tumors that were resected. Of the NSCLC patients, 129 were male and approximately 97 were female, and the mean age was roughly 61 years. The full study reports these points: A median of approximately 57 of the top 100 tumor clones were detected in paired uninvolved adjacent lung, and around 27 of these tumor clones were also found among the top 100 clones of the paired uninvolved adjacent lung. Uninvolved tumor-adjacent lung showed the highest T cell clonality, higher than tumor, which suggests more focused antigenic responses in the uninvolved tumor-adjacent lung. Higher T cell density in blood was associated with longer overall survival, whereas higher clonality in adjacent lung was associated with shorter survival. Because multi-region tumor sequencing was not done, intratumor heterogeneity could not be ruled out. Because the study design was exploratory, TCR variables were selected using unadjusted p-values without false-discovery rate correction.

At diagnosis, peripheral blood, uninvolved tumor-adjacent lung and tumor were collected and were preserved as a mix of fresh-frozen and FFPE material. The immunoSEQ Assay was used to sequence TCR beta CDR3 regions from DNA. In the paper's pipeline: To compute T cell density, TCR beta template counts were normalized to usable DNA, which was estimated by amplifying housekeeping genes. Richness was estimated using the preseqR package, with extrapolation to 400,000 templates for PBMC samples and to 120,000 templates for tissue samples. Clonality was defined by subtracting Pielou's evenness from one. Tissue-enriched TCRs were identified by differential abundance testing using productive amino-acid clonotypes, minimum total count 5 and alpha 0.1. The Jaccard Index and the Morisita Overlap Index were used to measure repertoire overlap between compartments. GLIPH grouped TCR beta CDR3s together with public tetramer-defined viral CDR3s, and a viral motif had to include at least three viral sequences and also show V-gene enrichment. TCRdb's version of the immuneACCESS table is confined to in-frame rearrangements and falls short of the full clone set. An unresolved V gene accounts for under half of the shortfall where checked; the remainder is of unknown origin. V, J and clone size are those of that table, while D and trimming were read from the DNA. A total of about 1,500 clones appear in this sample, roughly 35% of them only once. More than 5% of the sample is taken by the ten largest.

Recombination connected TRBV28 to TRBJ2-5, with 7 bases matching TRBD1. The receptor comes from a female donor at least 60 years old with stage II lung adenocarcinoma. Sample: lung tumor tissue, taken before any cancer treatment. The sequenced DNA: TGTGCCAGCAGTTTATTCTCCACTGACAGGGCAGGGGGAGAGACCCAGTACTTC. It specifies CASSLFSTDRAGGETQYF.